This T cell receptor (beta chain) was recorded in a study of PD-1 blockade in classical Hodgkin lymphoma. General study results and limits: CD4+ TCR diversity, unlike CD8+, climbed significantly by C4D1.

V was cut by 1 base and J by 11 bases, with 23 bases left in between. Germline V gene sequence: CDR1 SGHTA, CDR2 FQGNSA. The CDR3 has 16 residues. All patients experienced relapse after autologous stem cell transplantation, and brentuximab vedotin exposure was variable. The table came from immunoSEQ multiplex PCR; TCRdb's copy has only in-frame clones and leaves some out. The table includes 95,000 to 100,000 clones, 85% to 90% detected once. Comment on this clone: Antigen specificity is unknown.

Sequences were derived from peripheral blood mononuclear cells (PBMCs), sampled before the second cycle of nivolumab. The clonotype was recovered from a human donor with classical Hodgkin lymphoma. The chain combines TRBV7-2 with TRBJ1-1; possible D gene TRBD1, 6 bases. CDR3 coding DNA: TGTGCCAGCAGCTTAGGGAATACGGGGGCGGCGGGGAAGGCTTTCTTT. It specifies CASSLGNTGAAGKAFF.